The entry below describes one T cell receptor beta chain. Residents of over 20 US areas, aged about 18 to 89 years, made up the participants. The sample belongs to a study of blood T cell repertoires in COVID-19. For the study at large: Specimens from acute and convalescent COVID-19 originated in the United States, Italy and Spain.

CDR3 length: 13 residues. The V end was cut by 5 bases, the J end by 8 bases, with 15 bases between. The germline gives CDR1 MDHEN, CDR2 SYDVKM. Study processing details: Amplification of reference gene primers provided the estimated nucleated cell counts. Sequencing was performed with immunoSEQ multiplex PCR; in TCRdb, only in-frame clones are kept and a portion is missing. D and trimming were read from the DNA, whereas the V and J calls and clone size are those reported in that table. Of a few hundred thousand clones in the sample, around 87% were seen once. This TCR derives from a middle-aged man in a cohort exposed to, infected with or recovered from COVID-19 (not recorded which). Sequenced input: PBMCs or T cells enriched from blood (not recorded which). The rearrangement joins TRBV28 to TRBJ1-2; D is uncertain. CDR3 DNA sequence: TGTGCCAGCAGTCCCGACATCCCTAAGGGCTACACCTTC. This codes for CASSPDIPKGYTF.